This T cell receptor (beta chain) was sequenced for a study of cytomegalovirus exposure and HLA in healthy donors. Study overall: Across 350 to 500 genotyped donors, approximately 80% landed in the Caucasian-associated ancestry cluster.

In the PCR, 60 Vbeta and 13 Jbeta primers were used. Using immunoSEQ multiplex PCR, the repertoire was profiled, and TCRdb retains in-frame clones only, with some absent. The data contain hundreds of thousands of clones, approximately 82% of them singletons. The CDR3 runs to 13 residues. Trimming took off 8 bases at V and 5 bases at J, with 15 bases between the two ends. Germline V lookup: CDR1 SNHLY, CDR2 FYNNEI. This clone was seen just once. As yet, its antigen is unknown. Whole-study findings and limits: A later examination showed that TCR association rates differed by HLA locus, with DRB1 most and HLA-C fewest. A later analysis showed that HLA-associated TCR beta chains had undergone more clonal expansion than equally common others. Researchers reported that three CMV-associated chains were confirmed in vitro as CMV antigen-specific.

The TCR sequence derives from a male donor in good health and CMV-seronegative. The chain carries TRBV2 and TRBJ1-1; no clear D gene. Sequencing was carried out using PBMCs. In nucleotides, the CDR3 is TGTGCCAGCGCTGGACTGTTGAGGACTGAAGCTTTCTTT. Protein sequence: CASAGLLRTEAFF.